The text below deals with one T cell receptor beta chain. The antigen is not known. Every TCR beta cDNA library bore unique molecular identifiers. TCRdb passed the PCR reads through MiXCR, listing each CDR3 protein once. Of 400,000 to 500,000 distinct CDR3 sequences listed, 30% to 40% were seen once; the top ten hold 6.5% to 8%. This specimen belongs to a study of post-analysis software for immune sequencing data. Study observations and caveats: Controls had lower frequencies than patients of four or five TRBV segments, which included TRBV5-6, TRBV5-1 and TRBV20-1.

CDR3 length equals 16 residues. Germline V gene data show CDR1 as SGHDN and CDR2 as FVKESK. V was clipped by 4 bases and J by 0 bases; unmatched bases: 5. Sequencing was performed on blood. The rearrangement links TRBV14 to TRBJ2-1; the match to TRBD1 covers 8 bases. The receptor's source is a girl aged 2 to 10 with multiple sclerosis. The CDR3 sequence: CASSPTGAYSYNEQFF. The CDR3 DNA is TGTGCCAGCAGCCCGACAGGGGCCTACTCCTACAATGAGCAGTTCTTC.